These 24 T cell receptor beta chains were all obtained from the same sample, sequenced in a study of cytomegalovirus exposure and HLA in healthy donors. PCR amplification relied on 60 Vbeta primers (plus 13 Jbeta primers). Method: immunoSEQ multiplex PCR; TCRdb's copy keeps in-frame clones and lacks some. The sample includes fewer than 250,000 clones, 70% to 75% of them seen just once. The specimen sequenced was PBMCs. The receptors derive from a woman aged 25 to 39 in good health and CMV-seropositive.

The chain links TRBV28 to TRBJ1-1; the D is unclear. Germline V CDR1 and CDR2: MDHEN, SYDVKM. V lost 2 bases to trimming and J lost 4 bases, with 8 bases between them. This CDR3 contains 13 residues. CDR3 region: CASSLRTLTEAFF. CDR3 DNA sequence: TGTGCCAGCAGTTTACGGACTCTCACTGAAGCTTTCTTT.

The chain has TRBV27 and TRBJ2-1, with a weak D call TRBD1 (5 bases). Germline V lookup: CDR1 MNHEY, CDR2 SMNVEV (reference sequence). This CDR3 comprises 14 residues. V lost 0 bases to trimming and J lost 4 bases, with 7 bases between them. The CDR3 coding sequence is TGTGCCAGCAGTTTATCTGCAGGGTACAATGAGCAGTTCTTC. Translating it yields CASSLSAGYNEQFF.

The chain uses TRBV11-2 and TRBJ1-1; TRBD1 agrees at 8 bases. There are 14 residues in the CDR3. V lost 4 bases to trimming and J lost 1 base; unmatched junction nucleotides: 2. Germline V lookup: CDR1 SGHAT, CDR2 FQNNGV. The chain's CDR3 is CASSYRGWNTEAFF. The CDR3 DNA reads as TGTGCCAGCAGCTACAGGGGGTGGAACACTGAAGCTTTCTTT.

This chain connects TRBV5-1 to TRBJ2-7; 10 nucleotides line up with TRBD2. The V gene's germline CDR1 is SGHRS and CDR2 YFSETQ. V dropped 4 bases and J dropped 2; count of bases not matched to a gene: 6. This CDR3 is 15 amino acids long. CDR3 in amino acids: CASSKRTSGTYEQYF. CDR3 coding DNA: TGCGCCAGCAGCAAAAGGACTAGCGGCACCTACGAGCAGTACTTC.

The CDR3 loop reads CACRDRAWNEQFF. The DNA for the CDR3 is TGTGCATGCAGGGACAGGGCTTGGAATGAGCAGTTCTTC. V and J are TRBV27 and TRBJ2-1; TRBD1 agrees at 9 bases. Germline CDR1 reads MNHEY; CDR2 reads SMNVEV (reference sequence). The CDR3 has 13 residues.

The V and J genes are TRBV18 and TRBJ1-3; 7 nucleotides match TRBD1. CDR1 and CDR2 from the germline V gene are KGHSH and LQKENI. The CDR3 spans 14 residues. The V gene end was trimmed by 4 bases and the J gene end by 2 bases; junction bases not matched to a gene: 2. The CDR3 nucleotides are TGTGCCAGCTCACGTACAGGGGCTGGAAACACCATATATTTT. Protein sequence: CASSRTGAGNTIYF.

Here the CDR3 DNA reads TGTGCCAGCAGCCACGACCGAACAGGTTACGAGCAGTACTTC. It codes for CASSHDRTGYEQYF. The chain uses TRBV27 and TRBJ2-5; perhaps TRBD1 as D (5 bases). Near its end, the DNA agrees better with TRBJ2-7, so the J call may be wrong. The germline CDR1 and CDR2 sequences are MNHEY and SMNVEV (reference sequence). There are 14 residues in the CDR3.

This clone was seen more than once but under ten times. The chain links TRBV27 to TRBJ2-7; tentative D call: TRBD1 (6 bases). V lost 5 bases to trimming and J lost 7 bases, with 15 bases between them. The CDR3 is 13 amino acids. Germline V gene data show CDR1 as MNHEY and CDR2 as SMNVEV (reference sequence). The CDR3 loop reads CASSARDTGEQYF. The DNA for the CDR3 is TGTGCCAGCAGTGCCCGGGACACGGGGGAGCAGTACTTC.

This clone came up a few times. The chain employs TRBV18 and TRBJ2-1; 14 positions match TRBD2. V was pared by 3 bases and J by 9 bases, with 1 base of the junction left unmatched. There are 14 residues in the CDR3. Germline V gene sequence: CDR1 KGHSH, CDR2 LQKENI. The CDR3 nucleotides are TGTGCCAGCTCACCTGGGACTAGCGGGAGTGAGCAGTTCTTC. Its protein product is CASSPGTSGSEQFF. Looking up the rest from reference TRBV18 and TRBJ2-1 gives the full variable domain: NAGVMQNPRHLVRRRGQEARLRCSPMKGHSHVYWYRQLPEEGLKFMVYLQKENIIDESGMPKERFSAEFPKEGPSILRIQQVVRGDSAAYFCASSPGTSGSEQFFGPGTRLTVL.

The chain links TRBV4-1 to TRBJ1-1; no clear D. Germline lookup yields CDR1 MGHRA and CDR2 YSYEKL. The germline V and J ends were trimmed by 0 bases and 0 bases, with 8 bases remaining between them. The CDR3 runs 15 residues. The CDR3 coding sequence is TGCGCCAGCAGCCAAGATGAGGCGTTGAACACTGAAGCTTTCTTT. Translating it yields CASSQDEALNTEAFF.

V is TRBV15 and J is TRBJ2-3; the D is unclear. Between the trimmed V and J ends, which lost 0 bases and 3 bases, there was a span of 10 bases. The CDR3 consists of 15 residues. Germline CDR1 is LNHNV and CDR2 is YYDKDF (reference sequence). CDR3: CATSREGSMTDTQYF. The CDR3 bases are TGTGCCACCAGCAGAGAGGGCAGCATGACAGATACGCAGTATTTT.

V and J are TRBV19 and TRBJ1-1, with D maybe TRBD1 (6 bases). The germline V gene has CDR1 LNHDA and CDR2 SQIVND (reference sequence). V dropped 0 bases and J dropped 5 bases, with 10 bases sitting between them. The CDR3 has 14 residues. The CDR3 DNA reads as TGTGCCAGTAGTATAGACCGGGGGGCAACTGAAGCTTTCTTT. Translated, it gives CASSIDRGATEAFF.

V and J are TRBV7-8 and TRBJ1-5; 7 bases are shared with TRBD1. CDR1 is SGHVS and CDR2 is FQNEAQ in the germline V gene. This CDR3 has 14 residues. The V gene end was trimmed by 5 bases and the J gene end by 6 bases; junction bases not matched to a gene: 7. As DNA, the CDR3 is TGTGCCAGCAGCCGGACAGGCCGGGGTCAGCCCCAGCATTTT. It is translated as CASSRTGRGQPQHF.

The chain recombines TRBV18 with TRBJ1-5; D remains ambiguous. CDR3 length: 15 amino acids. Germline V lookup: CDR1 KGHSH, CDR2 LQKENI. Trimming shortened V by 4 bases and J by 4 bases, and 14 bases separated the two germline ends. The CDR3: CASSQSTRANQPQHF. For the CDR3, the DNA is TGTGCCAGCTCACAATCCACGAGGGCTAATCAGCCCCAGCATTTT.

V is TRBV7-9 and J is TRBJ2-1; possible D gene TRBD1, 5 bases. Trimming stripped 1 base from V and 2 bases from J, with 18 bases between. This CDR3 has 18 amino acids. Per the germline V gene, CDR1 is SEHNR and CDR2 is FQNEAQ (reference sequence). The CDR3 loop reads CASSLGRPGRVTYNEQFF. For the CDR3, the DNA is TGTGCCAGCAGCTTAGGTCGGCCAGGCAGGGTTACCTACAATGAGCAGTTCTTC.

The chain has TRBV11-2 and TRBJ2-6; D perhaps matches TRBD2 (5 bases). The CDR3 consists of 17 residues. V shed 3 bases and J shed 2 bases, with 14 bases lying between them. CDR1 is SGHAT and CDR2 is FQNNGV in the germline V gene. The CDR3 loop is CASSFYRDRAGANVLTF. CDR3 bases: TGTGCCAGCAGCTTCTACCGGGATCGGGCTGGGGCCAACGTCCTGACTTTC.

The CDR3 is CASSLGGQGNQPQHF. The CDR3, as DNA: TGTGCCAGCAGTTTAGGGGGACAGGGCAATCAGCCCCAGCATTTT. The chain links TRBV27 to TRBJ1-5; 8 nucleotides line up with TRBD1. Trimming took 2 bases from V and 2 from J; bases not matched to a gene: 2. CDR3 length equals 15 residues. Germline V gene data show CDR1 as MNHEY and CDR2 as SMNVEV (reference sequence).

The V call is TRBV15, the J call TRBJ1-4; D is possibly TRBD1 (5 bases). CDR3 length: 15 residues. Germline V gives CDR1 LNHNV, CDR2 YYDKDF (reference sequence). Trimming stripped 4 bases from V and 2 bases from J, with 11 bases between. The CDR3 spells CATSTGGSTNEKLFF. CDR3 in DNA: TGTGCCACCAGCACGGGGGGGTCCACTAATGAAAAACTGTTTTTT.

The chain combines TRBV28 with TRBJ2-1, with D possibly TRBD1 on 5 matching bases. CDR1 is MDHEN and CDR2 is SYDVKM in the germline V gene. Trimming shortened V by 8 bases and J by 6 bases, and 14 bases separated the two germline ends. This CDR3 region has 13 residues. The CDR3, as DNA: TGTGCCAGCGGTTGGCCCCAGGGCAATGAGCAGTTCTTC. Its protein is CASGWPQGNEQFF.

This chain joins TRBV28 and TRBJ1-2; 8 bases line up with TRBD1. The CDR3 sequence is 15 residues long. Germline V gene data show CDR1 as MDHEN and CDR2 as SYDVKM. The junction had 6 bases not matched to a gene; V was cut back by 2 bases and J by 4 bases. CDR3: CASSLRNRGSYGYTF. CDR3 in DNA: TGTGCCAGCAGTTTACGAAACAGGGGGAGCTATGGCTACACCTTC.

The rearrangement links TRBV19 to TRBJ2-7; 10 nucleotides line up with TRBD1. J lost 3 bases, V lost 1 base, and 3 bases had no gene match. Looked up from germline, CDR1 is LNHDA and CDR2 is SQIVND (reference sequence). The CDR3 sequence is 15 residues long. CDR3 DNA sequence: TGTGCCAGTAGTATAGGACAGGGGGCCTTCTACGAGCAGTACTTC. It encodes CASSIGQGAFYEQYF. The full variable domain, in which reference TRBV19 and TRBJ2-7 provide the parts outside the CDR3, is DGGITQSPKYLFRKEGQNVTLSCEQNLNHDAMYWYRQDPGQGLRLIYYSQIVNDFQKGDIAEGYSVSREKKESFPLTVTSAQKNPTAFYLCASSIGQGAFYEQYFGPGTRLTVT.

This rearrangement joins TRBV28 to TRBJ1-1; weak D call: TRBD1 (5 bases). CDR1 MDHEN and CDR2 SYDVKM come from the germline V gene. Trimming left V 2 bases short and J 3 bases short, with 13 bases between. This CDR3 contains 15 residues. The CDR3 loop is CASSLVEGPYTEAFF. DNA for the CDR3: TGTGCCAGCAGTTTAGTGGAGGGGCCGTACACTGAAGCTTTCTTT.

CDR3 sequence (DNA): TGTGCCAGCAGCCCTCGGAGGACTAGCGGTTTAAGGGGTTCAGATACGCAGTATTTT. As protein: CASSPRRTSGLRGSDTQYF. The chain links TRBV7-9 to TRBJ2-3, with 10 positions matching TRBD2. Germline lookup yields CDR1 SEHNR and CDR2 FQNEAQ (reference sequence). This CDR3 is 19 amino acids long. Trimming at V came to 5 bases and at J to 4 bases, leaving 18 bases not matched to a gene.

DNA of the CDR3: TGTGCCAGCAGTGAAGCAACACTAGCGGGAGTCGAGCAGTTCTTC. Amino acids: CASSEATLAGVEQFF. The rearrangement uses TRBV2 and TRBJ2-1; 11 bases line up with TRBD2. The CDR3 contains 15 residues. Germline values: CDR1 SNHLY, CDR2 FYNNEI. Germline trimming cut 0 bases from V and 10 bases from J; bases unmatched to any gene: 5.